What follows are 21 T cell receptor beta chains derived from one specimen sequenced in a study of cytomegalovirus exposure and HLA in healthy donors. Clones were read by immunoSEQ multiplex PCR, and TCRdb kept only the in-frame ones, dropping some. This table has roughly 59,000 clones, approximately 95% appearing once. Sequences were obtained from PBMCs. These receptors came from a woman aged 18-30 years in good health and CMV-seropositive.

In its sample, this clone was seen a few times. CDR3 nucleotide sequence: TGTGCCAGTAGTCCCCGGGCAGGGAATAATCAGCCCCAGCATTTT. Protein: CASSPRAGNNQPQHF. This sequence joins TRBV19 and TRBJ1-5, with TRBD1 as a possible D gene (5 bases). The CDR3 covers 15 residues. Trimming shortened V by 5 bases and J by 4 bases, and 15 bases separated the two germline ends. Germline V gives CDR1 LNHDA, CDR2 SQIVND (reference sequence).

The gene calls are TRBV29-1 and TRBJ2-2; TRBD2 matches 8 bases. With 6 bases clipped from V and 6 bases from J, the junction kept 12 bases outside the gene matches. Germline loops: CDR1 SQVTM, CDR2 ANQGSEA. CDR3 length equals 15 residues. This CDR3 is CSVGFSGNQAGELFF. DNA for the CDR3: TGCAGCGTGGGATTTAGCGGGAATCAGGCCGGGGAGCTGTTTTTT.

The V gene is TRBV4-1, the J gene TRBJ2-7; D is unresolved. The length of the CDR3 is 14 residues. The V end lost 2 bases, the J end lost 0 bases, and 8 bases lay between the germline ends. Germline CDR1 reads MGHRA; CDR2 reads YSYEKL. In DNA, the CDR3 is TGCGCCAGCAGCCAACCGACTCGCTCCTACGAGCAGTACTTC. Residues: CASSQPTRSYEQYF.

The chain links TRBV5-1 to TRBJ1-1; D ambiguous. Germline V gives CDR1 SGHRS, CDR2 YFSETQ. This CDR3 spans 14 amino acids. Trimming took 0 bases from V and 5 from J, leaving 11 bases between them. The CDR3 nucleotides are TGCGCCAGCAGCTTGGTAGGGTCGGGGACTGAAGCTTTCTTT. It specifies CASSLVGSGTEAFF.

The CDR3 DNA reads as TGTGCCAGCAGTGAATCGACGTGGGACACCCCCTACGAGCAGTACTTC. Translation: CASSESTWDTPYEQYF. The chain employs TRBV25-1 and TRBJ2-7; maybe TRBD1 (6 bases). V lost 1 base and J 2 bases, leaving 15 bases between the germline ends. CDR3 length: 16 amino acids. Germline V gives CDR1 MGHDK, CDR2 SYGVNS.

CDR3 in DNA: TGTGCCAGCGAGTACCAAGAGACCCAGTACTTC. As protein: CASEYQETQYF. The chain has TRBV2 and TRBJ2-5; D not certain. Trimming shortened V by 8 bases and J by 0 bases, and 4 bases separated the two germline ends. CDR1 and CDR2 from the germline V gene are SNHLY and FYNNEI. The CDR3 consists of 11 residues. The whole variable domain, filled in from reference TRBV2 and TRBJ2-5, reads EPEVTQTPSHQVTQMGQEVILRCVPISNHLYFYWYRQILGQKVEFLVSFYNNEISEKSEIFDDQFSVERPDGSNFTLKIRSTKLEDSAMYFCASEYQETQYFGPGTRLLVL.

V usage is TRBV5-4 and J usage is TRBJ2-1, with D unresolved. CDR1 SGHNT and CDR2 YYREEE come from the germline V gene (reference sequence). The CDR3 is made up of 16 amino acids. V lost 5 bases, J lost 5 bases, and 20 bases lay in between. DNA for the CDR3: TGTGCCAGCAGACTTATAACCAGGTCCGTCCACAATGAGCAGTTCTTC. This encodes CASRLITRSVHNEQFF.

The V gene is TRBV4-1, the J gene TRBJ2-2, with TRBD2 matching 10 bases. CDR1 and CDR2 from the germline V gene are MGHRA and YSYEKL. This CDR3 is built from 15 residues. The ends lost 2 bases at V and 5 bases at J; junction bases unmatched: 2. The CDR3, as DNA: TGCGCCAGCAGCCAAACACTAGCGGGGACCGGGGAGCTGTTTTTT. Amino acid sequence: CASSQTLAGTGELFF.

Remarks on this clone: A read error may produce the germline difference seen at one junction end. This chain connects TRBV6-5 to TRBJ2-7; D possibly corresponds to TRBD2 (6 bases). This CDR3 region has 11 residues. CDR1 and CDR2 from the germline V gene are MNHEY and SVGAGI. CDR3 DNA: TGTACCAGCAGTTTCGGGGGTGAGCAGTACTTC. Encoded protein: CTSSFGGEQYF.

The chain employs TRBV27 and TRBJ2-3; tentatively, D is TRBD2 (5 bases). CDR3 length equals 15 residues. Germline V gene lookup returns CDR1 MNHEY and CDR2 SMNVEV (reference sequence). Between the trimmed V and J ends, which lost 1 base and 0 bases, there was a span of 8 bases. The CDR3 nucleotides read TGTGCCAGCAGTTTATTTACGGGGAGCACAGATACGCAGTATTTT. As protein: CASSLFTGSTDTQYF.

This clone appeared a single time. The chain recombines TRBV29-1 with TRBJ1-2, with D maybe TRBD1 (5 bases). The V gene's germline CDR1 is SQVTM and CDR2 ANQGSEA. Trimming removed 5 bases from V and 8 bases from J, with 21 bases in between. The CDR3 has 14 amino acids. CDR3 bases: TGCAGCGTTTACTCCGGGACTCACGTAGAGGGCTACACCTTC. This encodes CSVYSGTHVEGYTF.

The rearrangement uses TRBV19 and TRBJ1-1, with D possibly matching TRBD1 (5 bases). Germline-derived CDR1 and CDR2 are LNHDA and SQIVND (reference sequence). V lost 5 bases, J lost 4 bases, and 14 bases lay in between. The CDR3 covers 14 residues. The DNA for the CDR3 is TGTGCCAGTAGTGAGCAGGGAGGTGGCACTGAAGCTTTCTTT. It yields the protein CASSEQGGGTEAFF.

V and J are TRBV6-4 and TRBJ1-5, with 9 bases identical to TRBD1. Germline CDR1 reads MRHNA; CDR2 reads SNTAGT. The CDR3 covers 18 residues. V was clipped by 4 bases and J by 7 bases; unmatched bases: 17. The chain's CDR3 is CASSATGVPGQGPQPQHF. The CDR3 DNA reads TGTGCCAGCAGTGCGACTGGCGTTCCGGGACAGGGTCCCCAGCCCCAGCATTTT.

This chain links TRBV28 with TRBJ1-1, with D maybe TRBD1 (5 bases). CDR3 length: 13 residues. Germline-derived CDR1 and CDR2 are MDHEN and SYDVKM. V shed 8 bases and J shed 1 base, with 11 bases lying between them. For the CDR3, the DNA is TGTGCCAGCCCAGGGATCGGGAACACTGAAGCTTTCTTT. This sequence encodes CASPGIGNTEAFF.

The J gene is TRBJ1-5, the V gene TRBV15; 7 nucleotides agree with TRBD1. Germline V CDR1 and CDR2: LNHNV, YYDKDF (reference sequence). There are 14 residues in the CDR3. V gave up 4 bases and J gave up 5 bases; unmatched junction bases: 5. The CDR3 DNA is TGTGCCACCAGCATCGGGACAGACCATCAGCCCCAGCATTTT. Translated: CATSIGTDHQPQHF. The full variable domain, rest sourced from reference TRBV15 and TRBJ1-5, is DAMVIQNPRYQVTQFGKPVTLSCSQTLNHNVMYWYQQKSSQAPKLLFHYYDKDFNNEADTPDNFQSRRPNTSFCFLDIRSPGLGDTAMYLCATSIGTDHQPQHFGDGTRLSIL.

This chain uses TRBV5-1 with TRBJ2-1; a possible D gene is TRBD1 (5 bases). Trimming left V 4 bases short and J 8 bases short, with 19 bases between. The CDR3 totals 15 residues. Germline V gene data show CDR1 as SGHRS and CDR2 as YFSETQ. The CDR3 loop is CASSQRQGNGYEQFF. The DNA for the CDR3 is TGCGCCAGCAGCCAAAGGCAGGGCAACGGGTATGAGCAGTTCTTC.

J is TRBJ2-2 and V is TRBV15; D uncertain. The CDR3 has 13 residues. Per the germline V gene, CDR1 is LNHNV and CDR2 is YYDKDF (reference sequence). Trimming left V 8 bases short and J 3 bases short, with 10 bases between. CDR3 DNA: TGTGCCACCTCTTCGGTTGACACCGGGGAGCTGTTTTTT. Its translation is CATSSVDTGELFF.

This chain joins TRBV14 and TRBJ2-7, with D tentatively TRBD1 (6 bases). V lost 2 bases and J lost 4, with 18 bases in between. This CDR3 has 16 residues. CDR1 SGHDN and CDR2 FVKESK come from the germline V gene. CDR3 DNA: TGTGCCAGCAGCCAATATCCGGGACACCTGGGGTACGAGCAGTACTTC. This gives the protein CASSQYPGHLGYEQYF.

The V and J genes are TRBV5-1 and TRBJ2-2; the match to TRBD2 covers 7 bases. The germline CDR1 and CDR2 sequences are SGHRS and YFSETQ. This CDR3 contains 16 residues. Unmatched junction bases numbered 4, after V lost 0 bases and J lost 2 bases. Here the CDR3 reads CASSLGLARNTGELFF. The CDR3 coding sequence is TGCGCCAGCAGCTTGGGACTAGCTAGAAACACCGGGGAGCTGTTTTTT.

This clone was recorded a few times. The chain carries TRBV27 and TRBJ2-2; D is uncertain. The V gene lost 3 bases and the J gene lost 6 bases, with 5 bases spanning the gap. The CDR3 is 12 amino acids. Germline CDR1 reads MNHEY; CDR2 reads SMNVEV (reference sequence). CDR3 region: CASSFISGELFF. CDR3 in DNA: TGTGCCAGCAGTTTTATCTCCGGGGAGCTGTTTTTT.

The V call is TRBV5-8, the J call TRBJ1-1; D ambiguous. Germline loops: CDR1 SGHTS, CDR2 YDEGEE. Between the trimmed V and J ends, which lost 0 bases and 9 bases, there was a span of 9 bases. The CDR3 is made up of 12 amino acids. The CDR3 protein is CASSLGQTQAFF. The CDR3, as DNA: TGTGCCAGCAGCTTGGGGCAGACACAAGCTTTCTTT. Based on the CDR3 plus reference TRBV5-8 and TRBJ1-1, the full variable domain is EAGVTQSPTHLIKTRGQQATLRCSPISGHTSVYWYQQALGLGLQFLLWYDEGEERNRGNFPPRFSGRQFPNYSSELNVNALELEDSALYLCASSLGQTQAFFGQGTRLTVV.